What follows is one T cell receptor (beta chain) and its context. Its matching antigen is unknown. The entry originates in a study of T-cell memory formation after mild COVID-19. Study-wide context: Among the donors, TCR clusters were largely specific to each donor. Points from the study as a whole: Largely, contracting CD4+ clones fell within CM and EM, and contracting CD8+ clones within EMRA.

Germline V gene sequence: CDR1 SGDLS, CDR2 YYNGEE. CDR3 length: 15 amino acids. V dropped 4 bases and J dropped 10; count of bases not matched to a gene: 14. Via MiXCR, TCRdb re-called the 5' RACE reads, giving one row per CDR3 protein. The repertoire holds roughly 600,000 distinct CDR3 sequences, with roughly 18% as singletons. The chain couples TRBV9 to TRBJ2-3; TRBD2 aligns across 8 bases. The TCR comes from an adult woman who had mild COVID-19 (a few samples of this study predate the infection). Cell type and time point are not known. The sequencing input was PBMCs or a T cell subset sorted from them (not recorded which). In nucleotides, the CDR3 is TGTGCCAGCAGCCCCCGGGAGGGACTTCCGTTGGCGCAGTATTTT. Its translation is CASSPREGLPLAQYF.